The text below deals with one T cell receptor (beta chain). Its antigen remains unidentified. TCRdb reprocessed the 5' RACE reads; each CDR3 protein has one entry and no DNA is given. This sample's clone table lists 300,000 or so distinct CDR3 sequences. This entry belongs to a study of T cells expressing NK-cell markers. Whole-study results and caveats: Certain NKG2C+ T cell clones were expanded, and their HCMV specificity remained unclear.

The CDR3 has 17 amino acids. Germline CDR1 and CDR2: SGHRS and YFSETQ. This receptor was identified in a woman aged 18 to 75 in good health. Material for sequencing was blood T cells: a sorted CD56 or NKG2C T cell subset, CD4+ or CD8+ T cells, or bulk PBMC T cells (not recorded which). The chain is built from TRBV5-1 and TRBJ2-7; the D call of TRBD1 rests on TCRdb alone, since no DNA is present to check it. The CDR3 loop reads CASSLGRTGKLSYEQYF.